A selection of T cell receptor beta chains follows, all from one sample in a study of CXCR3-negative and CXCR3-positive naive CD8 T cells. Following a re-call of the 5' RACE reads, TCRdb has one entry per CDR3 protein and lacks DNA. In all, the sample yields tens of thousands of distinct CDR3 sequences. Input material: naive CXCR3- CD8+ T cells from blood. Receptor source: a human donor in good health. Some clones in this sample may be carry-over from other donors' samples. CDR3s include the opening cysteine and the closing phenylalanine or tryptophan. Where a row states a size, it is once, few, many or the class of an expanded clone; other rows omit it.

J gene: TRBJ2-7; V gene: TRBV4-2; clone size: NA; CDR3 protein: CASSQDRSYEQYF
J gene: TRBJ2-1; V gene: TRBV20-1; clone size: NA; CDR3 protein: CSANLAGASYNEQFF
J gene: TRBJ2-1; V gene: TRBV6-5; clone size: NA; CDR3 protein: CASRTGTGQFF
J gene: TRBJ2-7; V gene: TRBV5-5; clone size: NA; CDR3 protein: CASSRGDYEQYF
J gene: TRBJ1-5; V gene: TRBV9; clone size: medium-sized; CDR3 protein: CASSGGQGGQPQHF
J gene: TRBJ1-5; V gene: TRBV4-2; clone size: NA; CDR3 protein: CASSRSTGAEDQPQHF
J gene: TRBJ2-3; V gene: TRBV14; clone size: NA; CDR3 protein: CASSSRLAGLTDTQYF
J gene: TRBJ2-7; V gene: TRBV25-1; clone size: NA; CDR3 protein: CASSEFFTEASGSYEQYF
J gene: TRBJ2-2; V gene: TRBV6-2/TRBV6-3; clone size: NA; CDR3 protein: CASSYRLNTGELFF
J gene: TRBJ1-2; V gene: TRBV12-3/TRBV12-4; clone size: NA; CDR3 protein: CASSLAENYGYTF
J gene: TRBJ2-2; V gene: TRBV28; clone size: NA; CDR3 protein: CASSPSYTGLAGTGELFF
J gene: TRBJ1-1; V gene: TRBV7-9; clone size: NA; CDR3 protein: CASSAVRAVFDTEAFF
J gene: TRBJ2-7; V gene: TRBV15; clone size: NA; CDR3 protein: CATSSLLTYEQYF
J gene: TRBJ1-1; V gene: TRBV25-1; clone size: NA; CDR3 protein: CASSEYGVVDTEAFF
J gene: TRBJ2-1; V gene: TRBV7-7; clone size: NA; CDR3 protein: CASSAGTGVHNEQFF
J gene: TRBJ2-1; V gene: TRBV4-3; clone size: NA; CDR3 protein: CASSQDSTVDNEQFF
J gene: TRBJ1-5; V gene: TRBV19; clone size: NA; CDR3 protein: CASSPGPGLWPQHF
J gene: TRBJ2-1; V gene: TRBV29-1; clone size: NA; CDR3 protein: CSAIAGGSYNEQFF
J gene: TRBJ1-1; V gene: TRBV5-1; clone size: NA; CDR3 protein: CASSEDWVGVGNTEAFF
J gene: TRBJ1-1; V gene: TRBV12-3/TRBV12-4; clone size: NA; CDR3 protein: CASSLTHTKNTEAFF
J gene: TRBJ2-2; V gene: TRBV4-1; clone size: NA; CDR3 protein: CASSQDSGTGELFF
J gene: TRBJ2-3; V gene: TRBV6-1; clone size: NA; CDR3 protein: CASSDSAGGPDTQYF
J gene: TRBJ2-7; V gene: TRBV6-6; clone size: NA; CDR3 protein: CASSYTGSYEQYF
J gene: TRBJ1-5; V gene: TRBV30; clone size: NA; CDR3 protein: CAWSETDYNQPQHF
J gene: TRBJ2-7; V gene: TRBV11-2; clone size: NA; CDR3 protein: CASSPVNAYEQYF
J gene: TRBJ2-7; V gene: TRBV2; clone size: NA; CDR3 protein: CASSDRGDYEQYF
J gene: TRBJ2-1; V gene: TRBV20-1; clone size: NA; CDR3 protein: CSARDGDNEQFF
J gene: TRBJ1-1; V gene: TRBV12-3/TRBV12-4; clone size: NA; CDR3 protein: CASSPGQGSTEAFF
J gene: TRBJ2-6; V gene: TRBV28; clone size: NA; CDR3 protein: CASSWGSGANVLTF
J gene: TRBJ2-5; V gene: TRBV29-1; clone size: NA; CDR3 protein: CSVDGGQGQETQYF
J gene: TRBJ2-1; V gene: TRBV6-1; clone size: NA; CDR3 protein: CASRLRLDEQFF
J gene: TRBJ2-5; V gene: TRBV7-9; clone size: NA; CDR3 protein: CASSSGPSQETQYF
J gene: TRBJ2-5; V gene: TRBV29-1; clone size: NA; CDR3 protein: CSVDTGGWANQETQYF